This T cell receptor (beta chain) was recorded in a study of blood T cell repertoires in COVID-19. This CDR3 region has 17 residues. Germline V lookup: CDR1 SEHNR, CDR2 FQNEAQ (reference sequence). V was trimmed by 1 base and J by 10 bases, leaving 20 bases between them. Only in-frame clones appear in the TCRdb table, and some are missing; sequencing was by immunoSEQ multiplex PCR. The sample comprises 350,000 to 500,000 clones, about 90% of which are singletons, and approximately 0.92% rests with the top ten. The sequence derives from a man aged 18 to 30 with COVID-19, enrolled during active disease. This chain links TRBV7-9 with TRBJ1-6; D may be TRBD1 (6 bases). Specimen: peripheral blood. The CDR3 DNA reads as TGTGCCAGCAGCTTAGTCTTGATTGGCGGGGGACAATCACCCCTCCACTTT. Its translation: CASSLVLIGGGQSPLHF.